Below, 9 T cell receptor beta chains from the same sample are listed, as sequenced in a study of T-cell memory formation after mild COVID-19. TCRdb reprocessed the 5' RACE reads with MiXCR, giving one entry per CDR3 protein. The sample holds approximately 580,000 distinct CDR3 sequences, approximately 20% seen once. Sample: PBMCs or a T cell subset sorted from them (not recorded which). All receptors derive from an adult woman who had mild COVID-19 (a few samples of this study predate the infection). Cell type and time point are not known.

The V gene is TRBV7-9, the J gene TRBJ2-3, with 12 bases aligning to TRBD2. This CDR3 comprises 16 residues. J lost 2 bases, V lost 3 bases, and 3 bases had no gene match. Germline loops: CDR1 SEHNR, CDR2 FQNEAQ (reference sequence). In DNA form, the CDR3 reads TGTGCCAGCAGCTTTGGACTAGCGGGATTCACAGATACGCAGTATTTT. Encoded protein: CASSFGLAGFTDTQYF.

The chain uses TRBV4-3 and TRBJ2-2; no clear D. Trimming pared 2 bases from V and 0 bases from J, leaving 7 bases between. CDR3 size: 15 residues. The germline V gene encodes CDR1 LGHNA and CDR2 YSLEER. In DNA, the CDR3 is TGCGCCAGCAGCCAATTAACCCCGAACACCGGGGAGCTGTTTTTT. Residues: CASSQLTPNTGELFF.

This chain connects TRBV29-1 to TRBJ1-1; D not resolved. The V and J ends lost 4 bases and 3 bases respectively, with 9 bases between them. Germline V CDR1 and CDR2: SQVTM, ANQGSEA. This CDR3 is 12 amino acids long. The CDR3 region has the DNA TGCAGCGTTGTAGGTCACGACACTGAAGCTTTCTTT. The encoded protein is CSVVGHDTEAFF.

The J gene is TRBJ2-1, the V gene TRBV5-1; 9 nucleotides align to TRBD1. CDR1 and CDR2 (germline): SGHRS, YFSETQ. The CDR3 sequence is 16 residues long. After removal of 0 bases from V and 2 bases from J, the junction contained 3 bases not matched to a gene. CDR3 region: CASSLGTGVPYNEQFF. CDR3 DNA: TGCGCCAGCAGCTTGGGGACAGGGGTCCCCTACAATGAGCAGTTCTTC.

The CDR3 DNA reads as TGTGCCAGCAGCCGAGGACTAGCGGACACCGGGGAGCTGTTTTTT. It specifies CASSRGLADTGELFF. The rearrangement joins TRBV7-9 to TRBJ2-2; 10 positions match TRBD2. V dropped 5 bases and J dropped 3; count of bases not matched to a gene: 3. Germline values: CDR1 SEHNR, CDR2 FQNEAQ (reference sequence). This CDR3 contains 15 residues.

V and J are TRBV2 and TRBJ1-2, with a tentative D call TRBD1 (6 bases). Germline V gene sequence: CDR1 SNHLY, CDR2 FYNNEI. CDR3 size: 14 residues. The germline V and J ends were trimmed by 10 bases and 8 bases, with 23 bases remaining between them. CDR3 DNA sequence: TGTGCCACCAGGGGACCGTCCCCCGCAGGAGGCTACACCTTC. Protein sequence: CATRGPSPAGGYTF.

V and J are TRBV7-8 and TRBJ2-1, with 9 nucleotides matching TRBD2. This CDR3 has 14 residues. Losses at the gene ends were 1 base for V and 6 bases for J; bases not matched to a gene: 1. Germline values: CDR1 SGHVS, CDR2 FQNEAQ. CDR3 residues: CASSLVRGGNEQFF. The CDR3 DNA sequence: TGTGCCAGCAGCTTAGTGCGGGGGGGCAATGAGCAGTTCTTC. The complete variable domain, with remaining parts taken from reference TRBV7-8 and TRBJ2-1, reads GAGVSQSPRYKVAKRGQDVALRCDPISGHVSLFWYQQALGQGPEFLTYFQNEAQLDKSGLPSDRFFAERPEGSVSTLKIQRTQQEDSAVYLCASSLVRGGNEQFFGPGTRLTVL.

This clonotype has a handful of counts. This chain uses TRBV12-3 or TRBV12-4 with TRBJ1-1, with D unclear. Deletions cut 2 bases from V and 0 bases from J, with 7 bases between. The CDR3 extends over 14 amino acids. CDR3 nucleotides: TGTGCCAGCAGTTTACTGGGAGTGAACACTGAAGCTTTCTTT. Translated: CASSLLGVNTEAFF.

The V call is TRBV10-3, the J call TRBJ1-1, with D maybe TRBD1 (6 bases). Germline V gene sequence: CDR1 ENHRY, CDR2 SYGVKD. The CDR3 length is 14 residues. V was trimmed by 5 bases and J by 1 base, leaving 11 bases between them. CDR3 residues: CAISRDTTNTEAFF. For the CDR3, the DNA is TGTGCCATCAGTCGGGACACAACGAACACTGAAGCTTTCTTT.